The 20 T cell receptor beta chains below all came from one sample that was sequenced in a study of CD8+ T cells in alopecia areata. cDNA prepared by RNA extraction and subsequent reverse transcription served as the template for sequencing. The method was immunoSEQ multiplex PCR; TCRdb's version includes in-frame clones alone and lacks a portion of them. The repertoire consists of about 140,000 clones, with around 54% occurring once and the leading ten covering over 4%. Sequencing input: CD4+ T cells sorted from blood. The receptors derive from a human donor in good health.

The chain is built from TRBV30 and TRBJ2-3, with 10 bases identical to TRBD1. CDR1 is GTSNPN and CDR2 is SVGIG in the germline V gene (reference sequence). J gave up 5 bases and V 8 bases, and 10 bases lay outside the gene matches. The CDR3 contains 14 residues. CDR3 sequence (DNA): TGTGCCGGGGAGACAGGGGGCAAAATAGATACGCAGTATTTT. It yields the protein CAGETGGKIDTQYF. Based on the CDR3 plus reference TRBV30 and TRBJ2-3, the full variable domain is SQTIHQWPATLVQPVGSPLSLECTVEGTSNPNLYWYRQAAGRGLQLLFYSVGIGQISSEVPQNLSASRPQDRQFILSSKKLLLSDSGFYLCAGETGGKIDTQYFGPGTRLTVL.

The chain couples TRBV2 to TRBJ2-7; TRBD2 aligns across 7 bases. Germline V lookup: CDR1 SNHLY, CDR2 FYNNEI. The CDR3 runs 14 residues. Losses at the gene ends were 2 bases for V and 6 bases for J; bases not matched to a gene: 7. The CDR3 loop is CASSEWRESLEQYF. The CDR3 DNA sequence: TGTGCCAGCAGTGAATGGCGGGAGTCCCTCGAGCAGTACTTC.

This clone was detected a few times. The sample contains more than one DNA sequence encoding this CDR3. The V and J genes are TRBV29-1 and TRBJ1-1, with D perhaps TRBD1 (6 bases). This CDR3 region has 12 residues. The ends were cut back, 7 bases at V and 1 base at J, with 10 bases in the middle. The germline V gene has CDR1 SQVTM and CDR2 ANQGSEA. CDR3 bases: TGCAGCGCCCGAGGGGGGAACACTGAAGCTTTCTTT. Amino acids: CSARGGNTEAFF.

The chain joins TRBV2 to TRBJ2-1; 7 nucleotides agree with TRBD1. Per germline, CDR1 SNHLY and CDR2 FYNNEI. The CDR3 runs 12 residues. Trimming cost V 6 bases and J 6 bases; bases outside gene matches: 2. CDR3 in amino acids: CASRTGRNEQFF. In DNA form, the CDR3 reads TGTGCCAGCAGGACAGGGCGCAATGAGCAGTTCTTC. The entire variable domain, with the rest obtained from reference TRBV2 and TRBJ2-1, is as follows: EPEVTQTPSHQVTQMGQEVILRCVPISNHLYFYWYRQILGQKVEFLVSFYNNEISEKSEIFDDQFSVERPDGSNFTLKIRSTKLEDSAMYFCASRTGRNEQFFGPGTRLTVL.

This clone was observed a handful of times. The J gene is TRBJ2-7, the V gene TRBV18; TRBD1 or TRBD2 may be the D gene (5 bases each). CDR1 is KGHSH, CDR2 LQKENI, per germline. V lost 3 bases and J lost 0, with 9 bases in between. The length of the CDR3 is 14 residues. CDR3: CASSPRDGSYEQYF. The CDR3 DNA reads TGTGCCAGCTCACCTCGGGACGGCTCCTACGAGCAGTACTTC.

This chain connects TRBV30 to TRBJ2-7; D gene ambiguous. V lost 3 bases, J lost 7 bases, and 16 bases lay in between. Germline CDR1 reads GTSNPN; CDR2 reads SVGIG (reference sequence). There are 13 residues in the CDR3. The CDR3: CAWSGRILGEQYF. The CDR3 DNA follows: TGTGCCTGGAGCGGCAGGATTTTGGGTGAGCAGTACTTC.

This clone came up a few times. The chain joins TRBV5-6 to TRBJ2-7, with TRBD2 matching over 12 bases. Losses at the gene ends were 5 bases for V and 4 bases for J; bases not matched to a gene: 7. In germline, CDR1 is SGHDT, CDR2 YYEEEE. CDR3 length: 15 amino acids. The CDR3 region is CASRLRLAGEYEQYF. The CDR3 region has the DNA TGTGCCAGCAGGTTGAGACTAGCGGGAGAGTACGAGCAGTACTTC.

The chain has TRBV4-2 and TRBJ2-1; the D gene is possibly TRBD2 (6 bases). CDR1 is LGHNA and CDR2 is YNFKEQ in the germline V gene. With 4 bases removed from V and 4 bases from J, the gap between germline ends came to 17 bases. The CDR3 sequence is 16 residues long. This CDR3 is CASSPSTVGSYNEQFF. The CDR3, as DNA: TGTGCCAGCAGCCCCAGCACTGTCGGGAGTTACAATGAGCAGTTCTTC.

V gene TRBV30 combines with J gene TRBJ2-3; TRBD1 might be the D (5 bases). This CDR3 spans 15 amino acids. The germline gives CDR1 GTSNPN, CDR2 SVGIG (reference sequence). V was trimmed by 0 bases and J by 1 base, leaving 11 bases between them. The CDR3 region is CAWSVLTERTDTQYF. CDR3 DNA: TGTGCCTGGAGTGTACTGACAGAGCGCACAGATACGCAGTATTTT.

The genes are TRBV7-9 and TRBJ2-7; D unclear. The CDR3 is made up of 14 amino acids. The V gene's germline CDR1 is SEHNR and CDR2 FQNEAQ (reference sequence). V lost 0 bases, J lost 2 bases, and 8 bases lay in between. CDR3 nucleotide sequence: TGTGCCAGCAGCTTAGCTCAGACCCCCTACGAGCAGTACTTC. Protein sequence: CASSLAQTPYEQYF.

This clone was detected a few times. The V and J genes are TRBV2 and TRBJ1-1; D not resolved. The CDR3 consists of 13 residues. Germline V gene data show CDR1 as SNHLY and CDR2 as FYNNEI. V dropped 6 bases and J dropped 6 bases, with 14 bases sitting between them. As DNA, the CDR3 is TGTGCCAGCAGCCAACTCCGTATGTCTGAAGCTTTCTTT. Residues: CASSQLRMSEAFF.

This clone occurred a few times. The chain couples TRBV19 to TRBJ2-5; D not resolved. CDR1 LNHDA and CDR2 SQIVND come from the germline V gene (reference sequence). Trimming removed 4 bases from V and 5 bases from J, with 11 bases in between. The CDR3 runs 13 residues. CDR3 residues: CASSTRNGETQYF. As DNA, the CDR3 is TGTGCCAGTAGTACCAGGAATGGGGAGACCCAGTACTTC. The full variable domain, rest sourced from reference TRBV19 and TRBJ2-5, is DGGITQSPKYLFRKEGQNVTLSCEQNLNHDAMYWYRQDPGQGLRLIYYSQIVNDFQKGDIAEGYSVSREKKESFPLTVTSAQKNPTAFYLCASSTRNGETQYFGPGTRLLVL.

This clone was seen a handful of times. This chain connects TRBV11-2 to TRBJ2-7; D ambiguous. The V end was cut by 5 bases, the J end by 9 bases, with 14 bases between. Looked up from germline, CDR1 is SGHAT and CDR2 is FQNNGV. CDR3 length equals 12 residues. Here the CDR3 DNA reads TGTGCCAGCAGCAGGACCCGCTTCGGGCAGTACTTC. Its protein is CASSRTRFGQYF.

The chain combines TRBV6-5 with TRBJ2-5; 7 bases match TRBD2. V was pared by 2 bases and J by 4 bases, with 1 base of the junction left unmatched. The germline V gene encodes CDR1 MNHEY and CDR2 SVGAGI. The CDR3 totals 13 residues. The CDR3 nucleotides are TGTGCCAGCAGTTACGCGGGGGTAGAGACCCAGTACTTC. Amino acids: CASSYAGVETQYF.

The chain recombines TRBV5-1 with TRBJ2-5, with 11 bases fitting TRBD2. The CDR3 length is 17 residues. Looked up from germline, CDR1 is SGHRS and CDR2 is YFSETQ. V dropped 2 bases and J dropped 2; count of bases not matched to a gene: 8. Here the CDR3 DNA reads TGCGCCAGCAGCTTAGTGACTAGCGGGAAAGCTCAAGAGACCCAGTACTTC. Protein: CASSLVTSGKAQETQYF.

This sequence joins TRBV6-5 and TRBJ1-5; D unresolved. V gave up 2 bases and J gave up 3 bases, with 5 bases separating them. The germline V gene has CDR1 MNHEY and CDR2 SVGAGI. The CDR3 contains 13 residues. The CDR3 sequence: CASSYLSNQPQHF. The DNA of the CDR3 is TGTGCCAGCAGTTACCTCTCCAATCAGCCCCAGCATTTT.

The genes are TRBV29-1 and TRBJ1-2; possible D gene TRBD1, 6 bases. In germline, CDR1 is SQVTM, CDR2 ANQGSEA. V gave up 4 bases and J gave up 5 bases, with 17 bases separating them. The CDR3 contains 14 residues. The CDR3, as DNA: TGCAGCGTTGCGGGGGCCTTAGGGAATTATGGCTACACCTTC. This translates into CSVAGALGNYGYTF.

CDR3 nucleotides: TGTGCCAGCAGTTCACTAGCGACAAAAGAGACCCAGTACTTC. Its protein product is CASSSLATKETQYF. The rearrangement joins TRBV27 to TRBJ2-5; 7 bases match TRBD2. The germline gives CDR1 MNHEY, CDR2 SMNVEV (reference sequence). After removal of 4 bases from V and 3 bases from J, the junction contained 5 bases not matched to a gene. This CDR3 comprises 14 residues.

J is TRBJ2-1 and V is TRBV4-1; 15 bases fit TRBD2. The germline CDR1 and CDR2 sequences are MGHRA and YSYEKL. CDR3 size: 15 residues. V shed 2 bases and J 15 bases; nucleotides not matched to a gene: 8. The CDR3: CASSQSGTSGRFPFF. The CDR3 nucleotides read TGCGCCAGCAGCCAAAGCGGGACTAGCGGGAGGTTCCCGTTCTTC.

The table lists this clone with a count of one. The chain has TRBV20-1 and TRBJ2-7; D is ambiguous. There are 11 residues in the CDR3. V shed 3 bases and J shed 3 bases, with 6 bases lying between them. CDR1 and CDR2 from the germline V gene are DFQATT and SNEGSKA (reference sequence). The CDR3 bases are TGCAGTGCTAGGAAAGACTACGAGCAGTACTTC. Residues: CSARKDYEQYF.